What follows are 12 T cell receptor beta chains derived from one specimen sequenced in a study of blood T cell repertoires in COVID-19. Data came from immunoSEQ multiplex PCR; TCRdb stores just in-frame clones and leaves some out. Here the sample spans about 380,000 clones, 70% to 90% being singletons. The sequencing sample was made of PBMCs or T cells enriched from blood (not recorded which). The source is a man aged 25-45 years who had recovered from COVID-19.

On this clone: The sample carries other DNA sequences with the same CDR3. CDR3 in amino acids: CASSTGNTEAFF. Written as DNA, the CDR3 is TGTGCCAGCAGTACAGGGAACACTGAAGCTTTCTTT. The V gene is TRBV27, the J gene TRBJ1-1; D possibly corresponds to TRBD1 (5 bases). CDR1 MNHEY and CDR2 SMNVEV come from the germline V gene (reference sequence). V was shortened by 5 bases and J by 1 base, with 5 bases between the two germline ends. The CDR3 length is 12 residues.

The CDR3 sequence: CAISVLHEQYF. The DNA for the CDR3 is TGTGCCATCAGTGTTCTCCACGAGCAGTACTTC. The chain has TRBV10-3 and TRBJ2-7; the D is unclear. With 4 bases removed from V and 5 bases from J, the gap between germline ends came to 6 bases. Germline-derived CDR1 and CDR2 are ENHRY and SYGVKD. This CDR3 region has 11 residues.

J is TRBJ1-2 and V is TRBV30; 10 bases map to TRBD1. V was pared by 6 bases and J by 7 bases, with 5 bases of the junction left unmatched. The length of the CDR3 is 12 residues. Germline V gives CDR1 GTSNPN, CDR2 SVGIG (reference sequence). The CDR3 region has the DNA TGTGCCTGCGGGACAGGGGCGGCTGGCTACACCTTC. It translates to CACGTGAAGYTF.

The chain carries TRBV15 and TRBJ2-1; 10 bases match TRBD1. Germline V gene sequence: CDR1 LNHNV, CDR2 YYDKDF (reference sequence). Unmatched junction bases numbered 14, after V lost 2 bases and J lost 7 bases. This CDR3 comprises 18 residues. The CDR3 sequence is CATSRRTGGRGDQNEQFF. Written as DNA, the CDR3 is TGTGCCACCAGCAGACGGACAGGGGGGCGGGGGGATCAGAATGAGCAGTTCTTC. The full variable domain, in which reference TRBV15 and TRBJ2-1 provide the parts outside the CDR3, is DAMVIQNPRYQVTQFGKPVTLSCSQTLNHNVMYWYQQKSSQAPKLLFHYYDKDFNNEADTPDNFQSRRPNTSFCFLDIRSPGLGDTAMYLCATSRRTGGRGDQNEQFFGPGTRLTVL.

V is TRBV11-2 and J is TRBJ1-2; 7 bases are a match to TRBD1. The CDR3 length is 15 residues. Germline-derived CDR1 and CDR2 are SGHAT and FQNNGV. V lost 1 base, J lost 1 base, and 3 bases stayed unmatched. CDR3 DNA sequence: TGTGCCAGCAGCTTAGTCAGGGGGTTTAACTATGGCTACACCTTC. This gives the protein CASSLVRGFNYGYTF.

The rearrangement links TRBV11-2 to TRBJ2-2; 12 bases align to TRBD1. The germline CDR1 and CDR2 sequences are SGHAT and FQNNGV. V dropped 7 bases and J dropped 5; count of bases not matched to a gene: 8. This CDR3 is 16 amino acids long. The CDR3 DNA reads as TGTGCCAGCACCGTATGGGACAGGGGGCTAACCGGGGAGCTGTTTTTT. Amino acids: CASTVWDRGLTGELFF.

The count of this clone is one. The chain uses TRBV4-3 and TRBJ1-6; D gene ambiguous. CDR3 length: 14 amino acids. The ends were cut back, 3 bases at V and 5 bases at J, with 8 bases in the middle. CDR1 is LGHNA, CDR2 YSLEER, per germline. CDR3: CASSQWRDNSPLHF. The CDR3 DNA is TGCGCCAGCAGCCAGTGGCGGGATAATTCACCCCTCCACTTT.

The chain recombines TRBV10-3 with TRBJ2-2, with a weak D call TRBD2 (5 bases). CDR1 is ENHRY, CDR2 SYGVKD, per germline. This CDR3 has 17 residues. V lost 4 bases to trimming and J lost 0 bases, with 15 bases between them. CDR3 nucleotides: TGTGCCATCAGTGGTCTCGGAGGCAGCGCGAACACCGGGGAGCTGTTTTTT. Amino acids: CAISGLGGSANTGELFF.

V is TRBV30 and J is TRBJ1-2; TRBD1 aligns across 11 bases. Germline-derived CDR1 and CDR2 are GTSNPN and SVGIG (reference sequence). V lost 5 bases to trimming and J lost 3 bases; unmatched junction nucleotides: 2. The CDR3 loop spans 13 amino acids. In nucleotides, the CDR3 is TGTGCCTGGGCGGGACAGGGGGACTATGGCTACACCTTC. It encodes CAWAGQGDYGYTF.

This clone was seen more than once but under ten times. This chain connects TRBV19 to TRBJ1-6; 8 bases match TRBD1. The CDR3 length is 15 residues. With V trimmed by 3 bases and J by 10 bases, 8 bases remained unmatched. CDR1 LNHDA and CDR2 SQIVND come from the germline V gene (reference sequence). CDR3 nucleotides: TGTGCCAGTAGTATTTCGGGACAGGTAGGGTCACCCCTCCACTTT. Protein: CASSISGQVGSPLHF. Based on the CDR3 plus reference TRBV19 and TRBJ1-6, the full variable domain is DGGITQSPKYLFRKEGQNVTLSCEQNLNHDAMYWYRQDPGQGLRLIYYSQIVNDFQKGDIAEGYSVSREKKESFPLTVTSAQKNPTAFYLCASSISGQVGSPLHFGNGTRLTVT.

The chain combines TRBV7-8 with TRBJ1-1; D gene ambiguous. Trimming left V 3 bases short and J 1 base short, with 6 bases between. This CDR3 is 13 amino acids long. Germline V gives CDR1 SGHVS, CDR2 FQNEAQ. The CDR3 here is CASSFGTNTEAFF. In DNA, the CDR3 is TGTGCCAGCAGCTTTGGCACGAACACTGAAGCTTTCTTT.

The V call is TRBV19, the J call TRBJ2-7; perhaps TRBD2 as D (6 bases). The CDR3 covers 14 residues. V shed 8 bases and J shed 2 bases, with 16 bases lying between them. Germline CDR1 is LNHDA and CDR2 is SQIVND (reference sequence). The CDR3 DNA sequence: TGTGCCAGTGCGGGGCAGGGAACGACCTACGAGCAGTACTTC. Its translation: CASAGQGTTYEQYF.